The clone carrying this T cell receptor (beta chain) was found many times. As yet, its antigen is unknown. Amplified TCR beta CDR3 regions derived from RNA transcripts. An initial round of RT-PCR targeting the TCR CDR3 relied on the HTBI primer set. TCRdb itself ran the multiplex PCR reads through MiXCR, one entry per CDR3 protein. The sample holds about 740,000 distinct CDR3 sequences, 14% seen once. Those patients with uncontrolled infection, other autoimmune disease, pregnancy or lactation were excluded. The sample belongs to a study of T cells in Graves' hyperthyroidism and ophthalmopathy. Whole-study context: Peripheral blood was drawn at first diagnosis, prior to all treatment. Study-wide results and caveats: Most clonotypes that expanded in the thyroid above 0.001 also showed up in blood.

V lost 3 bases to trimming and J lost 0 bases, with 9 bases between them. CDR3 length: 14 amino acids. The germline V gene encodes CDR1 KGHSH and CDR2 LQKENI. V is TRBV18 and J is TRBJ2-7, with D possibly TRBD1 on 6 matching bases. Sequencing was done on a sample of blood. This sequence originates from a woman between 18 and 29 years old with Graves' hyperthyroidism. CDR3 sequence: CASSPTDSSYEQYF. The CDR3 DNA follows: TGTGCCAGCTCACCGACGGACAGCTCCTACGAGCAGTACTTC.